The rows below give T cell receptor beta chains drawn from one sample of a study of T cell repertoires in cytomegalovirus infection. TCRdb reanalysed the reads using MiXCR and keeps one entry per CDR3 protein. The table has some 180,000 distinct CDR3 sequences, more than 9% seen once; the top ten hold about 4.6%. The sequencing input was PBMCs. The receptors were sampled from a human donor in good health (CMV status not recorded). Some clones in this sample may be carry-over from other donors' samples. Both conserved end residues are part of each CDR3. The order of the fields is D gene, J gene, clone size, V gene, CDR3 protein, CDR3 DNA. The D gene is left open where the match is weak. Clone size appears in some rows only: once, few, many, or a class for an expanded clone.

D gene: -; J gene: TRBJ2-5; clone size: many; V gene: TRBV6-1; CDR3 protein: CASSEDSGSQETQYF; CDR3 DNA: TGTGCCAGCAGTGAAGACTCAGGGTCCCAAGAGACCCAGTACTTC
D gene: -; J gene: TRBJ1-1; clone size: many; V gene: TRBV6-2/TRBV6-3; CDR3 protein: CASSYEWNTEAFF; CDR3 DNA: TGTGCCAGCAGTTACGAGTGGAACACTGAAGCTTTCTTT
D gene: -; J gene: TRBJ2-1; clone size: few; V gene: TRBV7-3; CDR3 protein: CASSRTGRTEQFF; CDR3 DNA: TGTGCCAGCAGCCGAACGGGTCGGACTGAGCAGTTCTTC
D gene: -; J gene: TRBJ2-1; clone size: many; V gene: TRBV11-2; CDR3 protein: CASELSPGTLNEQFF; CDR3 DNA: TGTGCCAGCGAGCTTAGTCCGGGAACCTTAAATGAGCAGTTCTTC
D gene: TRBD2; J gene: TRBJ2-7; clone size: -; V gene: TRBV4-3; CDR3 protein: CASSQDGGAYEQYF; CDR3 DNA: TGCGCCAGCAGCCAAGACGGGGGGGCCTACGAGCAGTACTTC
D gene: TRBD2; J gene: TRBJ2-5; clone size: many; V gene: TRBV5-4; CDR3 protein: CASSLKLAGDLETQYF; CDR3 DNA: TGTGCCAGCAGCTTGAAACTAGCGGGAGATCTAGAGACCCAGTACTTC
D gene: -; J gene: TRBJ2-7; clone size: -; V gene: TRBV25-1; CDR3 protein: CASRGGTGTAYEQYF; CDR3 DNA: TGTGCCAGCAGGGGGGGGACCGGGACAGCATACGAGCAGTACTTC
D gene: -; J gene: TRBJ2-2; clone size: many; V gene: TRBV7-6; CDR3 protein: CASSLVFNTGELFF; CDR3 DNA: TGTGCCAGCAGCTTAGTGTTCAACACCGGGGAGCTGTTTTTT
D gene: -; J gene: TRBJ1-4; clone size: many; V gene: TRBV7-2; CDR3 protein: CASSLAPLGMEKLFF; CDR3 DNA: TGTGCCAGCAGCTTAGCCCCTCTAGGGATGGAAAAACTGTTTTTT
D gene: TRBD1; J gene: TRBJ2-7; clone size: many; V gene: TRBV7-2; CDR3 protein: CASSLGPGQSYEQYF; CDR3 DNA: TGTGCCAGCAGCTTAGGTCCGGGACAGAGCTACGAGCAGTACTTC
D gene: -; J gene: TRBJ1-2; clone size: few; V gene: TRBV27; CDR3 protein: CASSLSARIYGYTF; CDR3 DNA: TGTGCCAGCAGTTTATCAGCCCGGATCTATGGCTACACCTTC
D gene: -; J gene: TRBJ1-2; clone size: many; V gene: TRBV7-2; CDR3 protein: CASSLEYSNYGYTF; CDR3 DNA: TGTGCCAGCAGCTTAGAGTACAGCAACTATGGCTACACCTTC
D gene: TRBD2; J gene: TRBJ2-3; clone size: -; V gene: TRBV11-2; CDR3 protein: CASSPLTSGGYTDTQYF; CDR3 DNA: TGTGCCAGCAGCCCCCTGACTAGCGGGGGGTACACAGATACGCAGTATTTT
D gene: -; J gene: TRBJ1-2; clone size: many; V gene: TRBV12-3/TRBV12-4; CDR3 protein: CASSLREGSYGYTF; CDR3 DNA: TGTGCCAGCAGCTTGAGGGAGGGGAGCTATGGCTACACCTTC
D gene: -; J gene: TRBJ2-7; clone size: -; V gene: TRBV20-1; CDR3 protein: CSARTTGRSYEQYF; CDR3 DNA: TGCAGTGCTAGGACCACTGGGCGGTCCTACGAGCAGTACTTC
D gene: -; J gene: TRBJ1-3; clone size: few; V gene: TRBV4-3; CDR3 protein: CASSQDLDRRRTGNTIYF; CDR3 DNA: TGCGCCAGCAGCCAAGATCTTGACAGACGAAGAACTGGAAACACCATATATTTT
D gene: TRBD1; J gene: TRBJ2-7; clone size: many; V gene: TRBV28; CDR3 protein: CASTKQGMSYEQYF; CDR3 DNA: TGTGCCAGTACCAAACAGGGGATGAGCTACGAGCAGTACTTC
D gene: -; J gene: TRBJ1-6; clone size: -; V gene: TRBV11-2; CDR3 protein: CASSSLTGPRDNSPLHF; CDR3 DNA: TGTGCCAGCAGCTCGCTAACAGGACCCAGGGATAATTCACCCCTCCACTTT
D gene: TRBD1; J gene: TRBJ1-5; clone size: -; V gene: TRBV15; CDR3 protein: CATSDRGRRNQPQHF; CDR3 DNA: TGTGCCACTTCGGACAGGGGGCGCAGAAATCAGCCCCAGCATTTT
D gene: -; J gene: TRBJ1-1; clone size: many; V gene: TRBV28; CDR3 protein: CASSLAGTSRNAFF; CDR3 DNA: TGTGCCAGCAGTTTAGCCGGGACAAGCAGAAACGCTTTCTTT
D gene: -; J gene: TRBJ1-5; clone size: many; V gene: TRBV7-2; CDR3 protein: CASSLGFGRQPQHF; CDR3 DNA: TGTGCCAGCAGCTTAGGCTTCGGCCGCCAGCCCCAGCATTTT
D gene: TRBD1; J gene: TRBJ2-5; clone size: -; V gene: TRBV5-5; CDR3 protein: CASSWGTVLETQYF; CDR3 DNA: TGTGCCAGCAGCTGGGGGACAGTCTTAGAGACCCAGTACTTC
D gene: TRBD2; J gene: TRBJ2-5; clone size: -; V gene: TRBV20-1; CDR3 protein: CSVFIAGETQYF; CDR3 DNA: TGCAGTGTTTTTATAGCGGGAGAGACCCAGTACTTC
D gene: -; J gene: TRBJ1-5; clone size: -; V gene: TRBV19; CDR3 protein: CASNAGVSQPQHF; CDR3 DNA: TGTGCCAGTAACGCGGGGGTATCTCAGCCCCAGCATTTT
D gene: TRBD1; J gene: TRBJ2-7; clone size: many; V gene: TRBV6-2/TRBV6-3; CDR3 protein: CASSHLLPGQAYEQYF; CDR3 DNA: TGTGCCAGCAGTCACCTACTCCCGGGACAGGCCTACGAGCAGTACTTC
D gene: TRBD2; J gene: TRBJ2-7; clone size: -; V gene: TRBV28; CDR3 protein: CASSFRLAGNEQYF; CDR3 DNA: TGTGCCAGCAGTTTTAGGCTAGCGGGGAACGAGCAGTACTTC
D gene: TRBD2; J gene: TRBJ2-1; clone size: many; V gene: TRBV5-5; CDR3 protein: CASSPGGGTSGDRFF; CDR3 DNA: TGTGCCAGCAGCCCGGGGGGGGGTACTAGCGGGGATAGGTTCTTC
D gene: -; J gene: TRBJ2-1; clone size: -; V gene: TRBV29-1; CDR3 protein: CSVLTGEQFF; CDR3 DNA: TGCAGCGTACTCACCGGTGAGCAGTTCTTC
D gene: -; J gene: TRBJ2-5; clone size: -; V gene: TRBV9; CDR3 protein: CASSVGVLETQYF; CDR3 DNA: TGTGCCAGCAGCGTCGGGGTTTTGGAGACCCAGTACTTC